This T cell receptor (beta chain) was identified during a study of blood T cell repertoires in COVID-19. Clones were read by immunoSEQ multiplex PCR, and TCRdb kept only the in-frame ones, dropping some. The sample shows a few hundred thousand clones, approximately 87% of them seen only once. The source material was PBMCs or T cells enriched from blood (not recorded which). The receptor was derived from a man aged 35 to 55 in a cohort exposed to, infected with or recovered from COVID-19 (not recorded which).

The CDR3 reads CASSPGQSDEKLFF. The CDR3 region has the DNA TGTGCCAGCTCACCGGGACAGTCTGATGAAAAACTGTTTTTT. This chain uses TRBV18 with TRBJ1-4, with 7 nucleotides matching TRBD1. CDR3 size: 14 residues. Trimming cost V 3 bases and J 6 bases; bases outside gene matches: 4. Germline loops: CDR1 KGHSH, CDR2 LQKENI.